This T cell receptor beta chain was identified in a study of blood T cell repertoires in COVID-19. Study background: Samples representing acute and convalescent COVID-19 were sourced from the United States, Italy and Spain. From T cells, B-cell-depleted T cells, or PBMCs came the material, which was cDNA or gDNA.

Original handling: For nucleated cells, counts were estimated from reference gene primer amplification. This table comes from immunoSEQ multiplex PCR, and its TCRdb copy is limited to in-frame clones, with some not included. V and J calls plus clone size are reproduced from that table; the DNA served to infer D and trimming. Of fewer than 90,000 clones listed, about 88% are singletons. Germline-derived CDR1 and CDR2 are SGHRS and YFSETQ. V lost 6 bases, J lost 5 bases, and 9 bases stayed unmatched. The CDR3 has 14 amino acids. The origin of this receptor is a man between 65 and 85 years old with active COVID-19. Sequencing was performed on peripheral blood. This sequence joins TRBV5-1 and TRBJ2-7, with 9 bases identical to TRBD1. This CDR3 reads CASIDTGGGDEQYF. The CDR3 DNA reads TGCGCCAGCATCGACACAGGGGGCGGGGACGAGCAGTACTTC.